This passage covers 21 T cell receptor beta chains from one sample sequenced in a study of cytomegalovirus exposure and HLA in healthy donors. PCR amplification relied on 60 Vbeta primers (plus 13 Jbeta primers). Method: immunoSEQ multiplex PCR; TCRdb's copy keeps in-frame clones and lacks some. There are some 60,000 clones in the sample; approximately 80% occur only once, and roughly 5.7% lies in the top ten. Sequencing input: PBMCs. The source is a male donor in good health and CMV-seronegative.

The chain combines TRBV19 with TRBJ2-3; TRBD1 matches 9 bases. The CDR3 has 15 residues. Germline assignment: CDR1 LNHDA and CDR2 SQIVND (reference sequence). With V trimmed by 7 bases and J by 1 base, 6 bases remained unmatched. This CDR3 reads CASTPQGAGTDTQYF. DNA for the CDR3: TGTGCCAGTACCCCACAGGGGGCGGGCACAGATACGCAGTATTTT.

CDR3 residues: CASSSDWTGLNYGYTF. For the CDR3, the DNA is TGTGCCAGCAGCTCGGATTGGACAGGGCTTAACTATGGCTACACCTTC. The gene calls are TRBV7-9 and TRBJ1-2, with TRBD1 identical over 8 bases. The CDR3 length is 16 residues. Germline V gene lookup returns CDR1 SEHNR and CDR2 FQNEAQ (reference sequence). V lost 4 bases, J lost 1 base, and 8 bases stayed unmatched.

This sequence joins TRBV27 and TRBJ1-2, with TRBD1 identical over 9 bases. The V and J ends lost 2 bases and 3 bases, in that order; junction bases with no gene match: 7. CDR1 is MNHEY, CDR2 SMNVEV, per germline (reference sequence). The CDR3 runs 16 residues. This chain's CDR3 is CASSLGPTGGDYGYTF. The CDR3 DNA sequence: TGTGCCAGCAGTTTAGGCCCCACAGGGGGCGACTATGGCTACACCTTC.

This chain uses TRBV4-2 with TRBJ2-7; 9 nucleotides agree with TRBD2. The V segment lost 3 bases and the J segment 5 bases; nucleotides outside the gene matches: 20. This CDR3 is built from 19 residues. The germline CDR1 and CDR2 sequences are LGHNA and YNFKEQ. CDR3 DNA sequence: TGTGCCAGCAGCCAGACAGGCCAAGACCCTAGCGGGGCTGCTAACGAGCAGTACTTC. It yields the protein CASSQTGQDPSGAANEQYF.

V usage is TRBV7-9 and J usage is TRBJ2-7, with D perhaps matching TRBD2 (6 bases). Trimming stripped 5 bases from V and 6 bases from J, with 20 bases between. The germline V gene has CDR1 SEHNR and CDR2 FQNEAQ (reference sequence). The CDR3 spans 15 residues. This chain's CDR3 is CASSPWDGGASEQYF. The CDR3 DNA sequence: TGTGCCAGCAGCCCCTGGGACGGAGGGGCCTCCGAGCAGTACTTC.

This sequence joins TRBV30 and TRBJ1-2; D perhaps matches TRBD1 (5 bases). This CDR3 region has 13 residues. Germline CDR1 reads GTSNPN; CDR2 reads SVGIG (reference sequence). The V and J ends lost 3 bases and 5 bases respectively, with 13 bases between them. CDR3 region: CAWSKGKGYGYTF. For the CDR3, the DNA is TGTGCCTGGAGCAAGGGGAAAGGGTATGGCTACACCTTC.

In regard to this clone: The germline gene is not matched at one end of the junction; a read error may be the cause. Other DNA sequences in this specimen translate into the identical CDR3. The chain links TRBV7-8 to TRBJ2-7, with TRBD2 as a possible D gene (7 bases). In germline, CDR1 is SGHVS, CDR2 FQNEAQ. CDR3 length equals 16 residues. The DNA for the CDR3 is TGCGCCAGCAGCTTAGCGGGTAGGGGGGGAAGCTACGAGCAGTACTTC. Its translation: CASSLAGRGGSYEQYF.

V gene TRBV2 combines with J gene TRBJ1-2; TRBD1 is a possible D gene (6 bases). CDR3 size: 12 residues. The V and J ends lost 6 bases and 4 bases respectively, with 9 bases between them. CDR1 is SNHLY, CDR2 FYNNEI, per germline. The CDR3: CASRDSPYGYTF. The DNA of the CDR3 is TGTGCCAGCAGGGACAGCCCCTATGGCTACACCTTC.

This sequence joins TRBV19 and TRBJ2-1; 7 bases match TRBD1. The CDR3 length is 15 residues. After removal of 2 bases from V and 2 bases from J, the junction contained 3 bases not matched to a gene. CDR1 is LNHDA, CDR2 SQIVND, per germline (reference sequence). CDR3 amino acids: CASSITQGAYNEQFF. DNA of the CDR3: TGTGCCAGTAGTATAACCCAGGGGGCCTACAATGAGCAGTTCTTC.

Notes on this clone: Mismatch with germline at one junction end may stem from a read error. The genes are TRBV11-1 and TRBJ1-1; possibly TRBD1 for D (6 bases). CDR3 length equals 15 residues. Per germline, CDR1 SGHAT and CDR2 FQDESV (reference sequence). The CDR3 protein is CASSHGGGAVTEDFF. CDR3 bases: TGTGCCAGCAGCCACGGCGGGGGGGCTGTCACTGAAGATTTCTTT.

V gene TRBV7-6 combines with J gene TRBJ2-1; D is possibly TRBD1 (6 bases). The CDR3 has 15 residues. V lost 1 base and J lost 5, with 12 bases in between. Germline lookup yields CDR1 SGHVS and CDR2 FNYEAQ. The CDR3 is CASSLDGQIDNEQFF. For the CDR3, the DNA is TGTGCCAGCAGCTTAGACGGACAGATCGACAATGAGCAGTTCTTC.

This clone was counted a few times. CDR3 loop: CASSSSVSYNEQFF. The CDR3 DNA sequence: TGTGCCAGCAGCTCCAGCGTGTCCTACAATGAGCAGTTCTTC. V usage is TRBV7-8 and J usage is TRBJ2-1; D remains unclear. The CDR3 consists of 14 residues. V gave up 4 bases and J gave up 1 base, with 8 bases separating them. Germline V gene sequence: CDR1 SGHVS, CDR2 FQNEAQ.

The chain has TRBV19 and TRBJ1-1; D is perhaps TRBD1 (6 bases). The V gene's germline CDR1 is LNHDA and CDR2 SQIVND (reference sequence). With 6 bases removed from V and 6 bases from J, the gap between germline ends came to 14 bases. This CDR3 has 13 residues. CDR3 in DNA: TGTGCCAGTAGCTACACAGGGTTCGCTGAAGCTTTCTTT. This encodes CASSYTGFAEAFF. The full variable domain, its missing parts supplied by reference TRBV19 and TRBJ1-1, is DGGITQSPKYLFRKEGQNVTLSCEQNLNHDAMYWYRQDPGQGLRLIYYSQIVNDFQKGDIAEGYSVSREKKESFPLTVTSAQKNPTAFYLCASSYTGFAEAFFGQGTRLTVV.

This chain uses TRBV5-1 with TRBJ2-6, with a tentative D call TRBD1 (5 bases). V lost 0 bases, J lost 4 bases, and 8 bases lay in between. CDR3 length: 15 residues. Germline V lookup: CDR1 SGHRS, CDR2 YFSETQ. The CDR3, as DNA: TGCGCCAGCAGCTTGGGGGGCCGAGGGGCCAACGTCCTGACTTTC. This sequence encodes CASSLGGRGANVLTF.

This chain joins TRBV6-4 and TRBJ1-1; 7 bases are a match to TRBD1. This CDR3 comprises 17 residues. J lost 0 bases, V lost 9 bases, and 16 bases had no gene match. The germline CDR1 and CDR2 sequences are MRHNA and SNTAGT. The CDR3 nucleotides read TGTGCCAGGGAAGGTCCCACACAGGGGCTGTTGAACACTGAAGCTTTCTTT. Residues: CAREGPTQGLLNTEAFF.

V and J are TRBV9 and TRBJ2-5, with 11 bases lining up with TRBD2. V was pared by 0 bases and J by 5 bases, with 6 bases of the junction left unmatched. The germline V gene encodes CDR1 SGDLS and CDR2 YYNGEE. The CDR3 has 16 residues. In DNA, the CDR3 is TGTGCCAGCAGCGTAGGTAGCGGGGGGGCAGGGGAGACCCAGTACTTC. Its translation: CASSVGSGGAGETQYF.

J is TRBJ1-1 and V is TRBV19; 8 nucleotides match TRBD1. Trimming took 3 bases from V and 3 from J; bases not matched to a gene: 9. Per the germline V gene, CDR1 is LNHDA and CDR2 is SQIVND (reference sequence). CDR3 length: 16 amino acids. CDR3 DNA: TGTGCCAGTAGTATCACAGGGGGTCCCTGGGACACTGAAGCTTTCTTT. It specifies CASSITGGPWDTEAFF.

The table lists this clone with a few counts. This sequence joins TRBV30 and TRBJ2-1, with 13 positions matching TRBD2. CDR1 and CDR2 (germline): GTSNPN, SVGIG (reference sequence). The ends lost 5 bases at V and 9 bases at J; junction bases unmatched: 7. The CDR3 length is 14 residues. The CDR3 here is CAWGRLAGGGEQFF. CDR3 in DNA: TGTGCCTGGGGGCGACTAGCGGGGGGAGGTGAGCAGTTCTTC.

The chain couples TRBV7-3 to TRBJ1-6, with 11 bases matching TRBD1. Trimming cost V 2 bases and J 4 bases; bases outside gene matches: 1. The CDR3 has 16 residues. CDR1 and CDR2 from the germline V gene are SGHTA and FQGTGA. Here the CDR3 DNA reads TGTGCCAGCAGCTTAGGACAGGGGGCTTATAATTCACCCCTCCACTTT. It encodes CASSLGQGAYNSPLHF.

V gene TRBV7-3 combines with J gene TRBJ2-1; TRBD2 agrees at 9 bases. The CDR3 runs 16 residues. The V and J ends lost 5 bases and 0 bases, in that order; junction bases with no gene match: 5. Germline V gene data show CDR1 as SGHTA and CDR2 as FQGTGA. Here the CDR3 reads CASSPVAGASYNEQFF. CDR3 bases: TGTGCCAGCAGCCCCGTAGCGGGGGCCTCCTACAATGAGCAGTTCTTC.

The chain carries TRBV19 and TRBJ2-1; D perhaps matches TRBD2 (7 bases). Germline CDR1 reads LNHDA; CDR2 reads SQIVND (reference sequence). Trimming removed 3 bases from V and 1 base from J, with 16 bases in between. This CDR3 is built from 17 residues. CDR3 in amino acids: CASSIPGAGVSYNEQFF. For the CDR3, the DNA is TGTGCCAGTAGTATTCCAGGGGCGGGAGTTTCCTACAATGAGCAGTTCTTC. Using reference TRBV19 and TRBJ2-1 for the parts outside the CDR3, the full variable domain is DGGITQSPKYLFRKEGQNVTLSCEQNLNHDAMYWYRQDPGQGLRLIYYSQIVNDFQKGDIAEGYSVSREKKESFPLTVTSAQKNPTAFYLCASSIPGAGVSYNEQFFGPGTRLTVL.